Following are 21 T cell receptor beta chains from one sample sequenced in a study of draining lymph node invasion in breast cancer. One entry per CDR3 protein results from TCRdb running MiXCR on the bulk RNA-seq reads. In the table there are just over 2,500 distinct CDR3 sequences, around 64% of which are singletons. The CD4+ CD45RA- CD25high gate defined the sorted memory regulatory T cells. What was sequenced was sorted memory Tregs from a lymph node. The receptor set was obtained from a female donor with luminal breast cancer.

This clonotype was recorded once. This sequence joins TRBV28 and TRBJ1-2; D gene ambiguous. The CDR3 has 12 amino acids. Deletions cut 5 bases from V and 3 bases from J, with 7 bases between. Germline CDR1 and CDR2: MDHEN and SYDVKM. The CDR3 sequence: CASSRTDYGYTF. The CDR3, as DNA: TGTGCCAGCAGTAGGACGGACTATGGCTACACCTTC.

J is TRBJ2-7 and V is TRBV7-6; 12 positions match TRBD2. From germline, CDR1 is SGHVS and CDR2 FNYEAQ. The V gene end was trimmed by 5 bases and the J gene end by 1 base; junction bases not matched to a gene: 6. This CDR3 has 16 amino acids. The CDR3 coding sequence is TGTGCCAGCAGCGCTCGGACTAGCGGGGATTCCTACGAGCAGTACTTC. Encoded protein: CASSARTSGDSYEQYF.

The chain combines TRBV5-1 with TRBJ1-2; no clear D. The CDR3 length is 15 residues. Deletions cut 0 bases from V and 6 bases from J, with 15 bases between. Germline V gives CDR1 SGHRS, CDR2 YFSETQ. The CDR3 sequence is CASSLAGGTSHGYTF. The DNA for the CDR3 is TGCGCCAGCAGCTTGGCCGGCGGTACAAGTCATGGCTACACCTTC.

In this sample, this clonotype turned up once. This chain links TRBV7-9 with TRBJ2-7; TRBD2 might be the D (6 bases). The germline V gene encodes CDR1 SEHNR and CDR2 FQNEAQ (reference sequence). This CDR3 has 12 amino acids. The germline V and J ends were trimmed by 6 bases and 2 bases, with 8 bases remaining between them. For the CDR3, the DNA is TGTGCCAGCAGTCGGGAGACCTACGAGCAGTACTTC. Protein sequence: CASSRETYEQYF.

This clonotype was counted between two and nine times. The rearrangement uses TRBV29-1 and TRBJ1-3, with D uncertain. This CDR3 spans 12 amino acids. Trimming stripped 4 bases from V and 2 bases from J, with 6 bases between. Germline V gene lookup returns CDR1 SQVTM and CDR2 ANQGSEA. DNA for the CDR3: TGCAGCGTTGGAGTAGCTGGAAACACCATATATTTT. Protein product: CSVGVAGNTIYF.

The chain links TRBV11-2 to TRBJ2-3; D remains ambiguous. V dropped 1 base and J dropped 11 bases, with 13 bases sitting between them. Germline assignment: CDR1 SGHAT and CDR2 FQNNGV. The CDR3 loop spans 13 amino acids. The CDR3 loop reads CASSLGFQEQQYF. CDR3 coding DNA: TGTGCCAGCAGCTTAGGCTTCCAAGAACAGCAGTATTTT.

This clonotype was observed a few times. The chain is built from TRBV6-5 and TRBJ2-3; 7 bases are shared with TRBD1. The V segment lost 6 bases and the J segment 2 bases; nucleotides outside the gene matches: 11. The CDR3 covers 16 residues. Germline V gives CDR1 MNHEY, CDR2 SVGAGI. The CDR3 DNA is TGTGCCAGCAGGAAAACCTTGACAGGGAACACAGATACGCAGTATTTT. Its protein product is CASRKTLTGNTDTQYF.

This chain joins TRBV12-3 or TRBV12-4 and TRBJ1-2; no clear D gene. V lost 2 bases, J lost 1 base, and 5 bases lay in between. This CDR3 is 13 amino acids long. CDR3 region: CASSLQVNYGYTF. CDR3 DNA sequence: TGTGCCAGCAGTTTACAGGTTAACTATGGCTACACCTTC.

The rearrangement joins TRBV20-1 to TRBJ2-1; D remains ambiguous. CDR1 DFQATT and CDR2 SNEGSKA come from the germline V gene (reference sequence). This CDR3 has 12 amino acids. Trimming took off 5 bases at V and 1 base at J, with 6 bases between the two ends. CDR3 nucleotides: TGCAGTGCTCAGGAATCCTACAATGAGCAGTTCTTC. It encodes CSAQESYNEQFF.

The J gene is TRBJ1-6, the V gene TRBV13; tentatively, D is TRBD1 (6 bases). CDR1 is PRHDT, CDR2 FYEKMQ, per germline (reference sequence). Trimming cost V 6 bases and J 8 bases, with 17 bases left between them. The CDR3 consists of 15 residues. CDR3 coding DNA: TGTGCCAGCAGGCTTGGGACACCCGGCGATTCACCCCTCCACTTT. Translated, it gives CASRLGTPGDSPLHF.

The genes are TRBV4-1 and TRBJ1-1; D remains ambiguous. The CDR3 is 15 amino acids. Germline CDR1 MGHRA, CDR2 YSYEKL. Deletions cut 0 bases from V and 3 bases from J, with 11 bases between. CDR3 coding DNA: TGCGCCAGCAGCCAAGAGACGTTCTTGGACACTGAAGCTTTCTTT. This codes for CASSQETFLDTEAFF.

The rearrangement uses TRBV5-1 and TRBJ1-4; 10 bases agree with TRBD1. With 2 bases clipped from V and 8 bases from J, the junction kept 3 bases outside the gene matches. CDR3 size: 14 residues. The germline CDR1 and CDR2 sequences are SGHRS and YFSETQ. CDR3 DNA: TGCGCCAGCAGCTTCGGACAGGGGGGCGAAAAACTGTTTTTT. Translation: CASSFGQGGEKLFF.

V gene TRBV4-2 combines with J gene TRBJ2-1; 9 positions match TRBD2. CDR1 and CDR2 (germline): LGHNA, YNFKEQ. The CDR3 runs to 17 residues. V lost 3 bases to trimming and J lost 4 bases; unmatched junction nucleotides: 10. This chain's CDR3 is CASSQELLAGPYNEQFF. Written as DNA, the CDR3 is TGTGCCAGCAGCCAGGAACTCCTAGCGGGGCCTTACAATGAGCAGTTCTTC.

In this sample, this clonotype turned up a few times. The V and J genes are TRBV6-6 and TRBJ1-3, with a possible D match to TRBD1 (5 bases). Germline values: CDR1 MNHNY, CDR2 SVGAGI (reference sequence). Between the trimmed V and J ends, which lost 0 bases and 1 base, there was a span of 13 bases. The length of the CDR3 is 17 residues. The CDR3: CASSYSAGRQSGNTIYF. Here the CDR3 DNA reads TGTGCCAGCAGTTACTCGGCAGGGAGGCAATCTGGAAACACCATATATTTT.

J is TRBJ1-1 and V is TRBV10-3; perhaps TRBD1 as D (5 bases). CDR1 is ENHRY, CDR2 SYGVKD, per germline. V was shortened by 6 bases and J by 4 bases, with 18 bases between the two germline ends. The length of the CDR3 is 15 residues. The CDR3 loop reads CAISRKGGTCTEAFF. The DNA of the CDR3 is TGTGCCATCAGCCGGAAGGGAGGGACTTGCACTGAAGCTTTCTTT.

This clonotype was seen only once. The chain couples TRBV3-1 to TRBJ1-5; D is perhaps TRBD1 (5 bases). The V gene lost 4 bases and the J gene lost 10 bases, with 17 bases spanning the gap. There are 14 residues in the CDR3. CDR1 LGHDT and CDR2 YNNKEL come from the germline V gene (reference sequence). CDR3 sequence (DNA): TGTGCCAGCAGCCGGGACGTAACCTCAAGACCCCAGCATTTT. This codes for CASSRDVTSRPQHF. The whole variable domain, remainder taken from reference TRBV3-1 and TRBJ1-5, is DTAVSQTPKYLVTQMGNDKSIKCEQNLGHDTMYWYKQDSKKFLKIMFSYNNKELIINETVPNRFSPKSPDKAHLNLHINSLELGDSAVYFCASSRDVTSRPQHFGDGTRLSIL.

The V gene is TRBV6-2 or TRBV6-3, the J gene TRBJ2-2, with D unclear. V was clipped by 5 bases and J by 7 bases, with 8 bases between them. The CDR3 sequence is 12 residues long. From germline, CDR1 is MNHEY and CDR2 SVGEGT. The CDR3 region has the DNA TGTGCCAGCAGTAATCCGATCGGGGAGCTGTTTTTT. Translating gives CASSNPIGELFF.

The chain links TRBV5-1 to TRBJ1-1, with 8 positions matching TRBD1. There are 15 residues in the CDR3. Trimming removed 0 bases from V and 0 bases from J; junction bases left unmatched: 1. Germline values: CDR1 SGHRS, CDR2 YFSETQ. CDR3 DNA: TGCGCCAGCAGCTTGGGACAGGGGATGAACACTGAAGCTTTCTTT. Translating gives CASSLGQGMNTEAFF.

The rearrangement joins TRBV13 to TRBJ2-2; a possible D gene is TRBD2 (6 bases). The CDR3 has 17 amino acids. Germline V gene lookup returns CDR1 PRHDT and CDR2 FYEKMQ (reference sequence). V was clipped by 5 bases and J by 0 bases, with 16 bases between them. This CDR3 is CASSLNPGGANTGELFF. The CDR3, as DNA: TGTGCCAGCAGCCTTAACCCCGGAGGGGCGAACACCGGGGAGCTGTTTTTT.

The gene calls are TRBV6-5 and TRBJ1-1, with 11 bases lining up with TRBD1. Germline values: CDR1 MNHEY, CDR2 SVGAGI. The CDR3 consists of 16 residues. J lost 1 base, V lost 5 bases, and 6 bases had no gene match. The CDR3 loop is CASSPGQGAANTEAFF. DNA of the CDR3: TGTGCCAGCAGTCCCGGACAGGGGGCAGCGAACACTGAAGCTTTCTTT.

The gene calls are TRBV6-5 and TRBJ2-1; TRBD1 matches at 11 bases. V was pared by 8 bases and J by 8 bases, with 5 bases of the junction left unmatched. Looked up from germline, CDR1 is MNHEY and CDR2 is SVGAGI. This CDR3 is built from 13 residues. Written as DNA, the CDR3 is TGTGCCAGCTCCGGGACAGGGGGATATGAGCAGTTCTTC. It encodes CASSGTGGYEQFF.